A selection of T cell receptor beta chains follows, all from one sample in a study of neurological immune-mediated disorders. TCRdb ran MiXCR on the 5' RACE reads and lists one entry per CDR3 protein. Here the sample spans approximately 74,000 distinct CDR3 sequences, roughly 9% being singletons. The sequencing input was PBMCs. The receptors originated from a man aged 50 to 60 in good health. Each CDR3 is given with its conserved first and last residue.

V gene: TRBV24-1
CDR3 length: 16
CDR3 protein: CATRGTSGSSYNEQFF

V gene: TRBV28
CDR3 length: 16
CDR3 protein: CASSPRDRRGNQPQHF

V gene: TRBV5-1
CDR3 length: 14
CDR3 protein: CASSLVPGSSEAFF

V gene: TRBV5-1
CDR3 length: 14
CDR3 protein: CASSLAGAASPLHF

V gene: TRBV11-2
CDR3 length: 12
CDR3 protein: CASSLRRDTQYF

V gene: TRBV5-1
CDR3 length: 16
CDR3 protein: CASSLDPRAMNTEAFF

V gene: TRBV5-1
CDR3 length: 16
CDR3 protein: CASSLEPGRGFTEAFF

V gene: TRBV11-3
CDR3 length: 13
CDR3 protein: CASSLGLNEKLFF

V gene: TRBV6-5
CDR3 length: 15
CDR3 protein: CASSLEGQGSSPLHF

V gene: TRBV20-1
CDR3 length: 15
CDR3 protein: CSARDLGRSYNEQFF

V gene: TRBV5-5
CDR3 length: 15
CDR3 protein: CASSSRGGANNEQFF

V gene: TRBV5-1
CDR3 length: 16
CDR3 protein: CASSGRDSYSNTEAFF

V gene: TRBV12-3/TRBV12-4
CDR3 length: 13
CDR3 protein: CATGLAGVGELFF

V gene: TRBV5-5
CDR3 length: 15
CDR3 protein: CASSLGVAYGQPQHF

V gene: TRBV6-6
CDR3 length: 16
CDR3 protein: CASSYLGQGARQPQHF

V gene: TRBV7-6
CDR3 length: 16
CDR3 protein: CASSLRTETGGNEQYF

V gene: TRBV5-1
CDR3 length: 14
CDR3 protein: CASRWGTGDEKLFF

V gene: TRBV7-6
CDR3 length: 13
CDR3 protein: CASSLRANQPQHF

V gene: TRBV20-1
CDR3 length: 16
CDR3 protein: CSAQRTATNSYNEQFF

V gene: TRBV30
CDR3 length: 13
CDR3 protein: CAWSPGGTDTQYF

V gene: TRBV7-9
CDR3 length: 13
CDR3 protein: CASSFRVSGELFF

V gene: TRBV7-8
CDR3 length: 15
CDR3 protein: CASRYRDRDTGELFF

V gene: TRBV4-2
CDR3 length: 15
CDR3 protein: CASSPEGNSNQPQHF

V gene: TRBV5-1
CDR3 length: 15
CDR3 protein: CAPLEGAGGANVLTF

V gene: TRBV29-1
CDR3 length: 16
CDR3 protein: CSVLLAGGPVVNEQFF

V gene: TRBV10-3
CDR3 length: 21
CDR3 protein: CAISGITGTSGTPTSTDTQYF

V gene: TRBV6-6
CDR3 length: 14
CDR3 protein: CASRGRQGNYEQYF

V gene: TRBV9
CDR3 length: 15
CDR3 protein: CASSVDVRGGETQYF

V gene: TRBV5-1
CDR3 length: 17
CDR3 protein: CASSWNLVGQGVTEAFF

V gene: TRBV10-3
CDR3 length: 12
CDR3 protein: CAIKGDTDTQYF

V gene: TRBV20-1
CDR3 length: 15
CDR3 protein: CSATLRETGGTEAFF

V gene: TRBV5-1
CDR3 length: 15
CDR3 protein: CASSLGAPTSYEQYF

V gene: TRBV5-1
CDR3 length: 13
CDR3 protein: CASSVWLENEQFF

V gene: TRBV29-1
CDR3 length: 13
CDR3 protein: CSVGRLAEETQYF

V gene: TRBV12-3/TRBV12-4
CDR3 length: 19
CDR3 protein: CASTRRRGLTSGDFGEQFF

V gene: TRBV28
CDR3 length: 11
CDR3 protein: CASTQLGEAFF

V gene: TRBV11-1
CDR3 length: 13
CDR3 protein: CASSLHGNTEAFF

V gene: TRBV5-1
CDR3 length: 14
CDR3 protein: CASSLEGYGEKLFF

V gene: TRBV11-1
CDR3 length: 14
CDR3 protein: CASSSGQGVETQYF

V gene: TRBV28
CDR3 length: 14
CDR3 protein: CASQTSGAYNEQFF

V gene: TRBV10-3
CDR3 length: 15
CDR3 protein: CAIRESQGHNYEQYF

V gene: TRBV28
CDR3 length: 15
CDR3 protein: CASSSPTGLAGELFF

V gene: TRBV5-1
CDR3 length: 16
CDR3 protein: CASSYYVDRGGAEAFF

V gene: TRBV20-1
CDR3 length: 11
CDR3 protein: CSLLDTGELFF

V gene: TRBV7-2
CDR3 length: 15
CDR3 protein: CASRSRDRVNNEQFF

V gene: TRBV13
CDR3 length: 16
CDR3 protein: CASSSPGTGVYDTQYF

V gene: TRBV5-4
CDR3 length: 14
CDR3 protein: CASSSAGTDYGYTF

V gene: TRBV12-3/TRBV12-4
CDR3 length: 15
CDR3 protein: CASESGAGVNTEAFF

V gene: TRBV5-1
CDR3 length: 15
CDR3 protein: CASSPALSSYNEQFF

V gene: TRBV20-1
CDR3 length: 14
CDR3 protein: CSARFEGGAYEQYF

V gene: TRBV12-3/TRBV12-4
CDR3 length: 13
CDR3 protein: CASSLAGNQPQHF

V gene: TRBV20-1
CDR3 length: 12
CDR3 protein: CSAGQGVSEAFF

V gene: TRBV5-1
CDR3 length: 14
CDR3 protein: CASSKRSTYNEQFF

V gene: TRBV7-2
CDR3 length: 15
CDR3 protein: CASSFGASSGNTIYF

V gene: TRBV12-3/TRBV12-4
CDR3 length: 14
CDR3 protein: CASSPDTTFYGYTF